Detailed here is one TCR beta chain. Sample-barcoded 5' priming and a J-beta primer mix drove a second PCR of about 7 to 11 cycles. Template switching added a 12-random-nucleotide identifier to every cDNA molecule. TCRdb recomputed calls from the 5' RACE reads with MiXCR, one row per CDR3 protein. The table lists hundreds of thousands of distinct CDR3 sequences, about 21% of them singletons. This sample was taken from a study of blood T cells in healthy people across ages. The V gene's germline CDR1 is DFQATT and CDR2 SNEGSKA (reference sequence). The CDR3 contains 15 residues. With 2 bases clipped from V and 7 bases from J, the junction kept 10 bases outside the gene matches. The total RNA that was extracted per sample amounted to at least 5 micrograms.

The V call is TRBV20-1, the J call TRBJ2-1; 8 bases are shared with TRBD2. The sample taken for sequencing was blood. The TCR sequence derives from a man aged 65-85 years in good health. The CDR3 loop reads CSARLFGRAGNEQFF. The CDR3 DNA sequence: TGCAGTGCTAGATTGTTCGGGAGGGCCGGGAATGAGCAGTTCTTC.